The 5 T cell receptor beta chains reported below all come from one sample, sequenced in a study of blood T cell repertoires in COVID-19. TCRdb keeps only in-frame clones here, not all; method: immunoSEQ multiplex PCR. Of 100,000 to 130,000 clones listed, roughly 88% are singletons. The sequenced sample was peripheral blood. All receptors derive from a man aged 45 to 65 with active or convalescent COVID-19.

The chain joins TRBV7-2 to TRBJ2-1; D is undetermined. CDR1 SGHTA and CDR2 FQGNSA come from the germline V gene. This CDR3 is built from 14 residues. V lost 5 bases to trimming and J lost 4 bases, with 12 bases between them. The CDR3 nucleotides read TGTGCCAGCAGCAGAGACCAGGTATACAATGAGCAGTTCTTC. Translating gives CASSRDQVYNEQFF.

J is TRBJ2-7 and V is TRBV27; 7 positions match TRBD1. The junction had 7 bases not matched to a gene; V was cut back by 6 bases and J by 2 bases. The germline gives CDR1 MNHEY, CDR2 SMNVEV (reference sequence). The CDR3 loop spans 14 amino acids. CDR3 loop: CASSRTGPTYEQYF. The CDR3 DNA reads TGTGCCAGCAGCCGGACAGGACCCACCTACGAGCAGTACTTC.

The J gene is TRBJ2-2, the V gene TRBV7-2; D ambiguous. This CDR3 region has 13 residues. Per germline, CDR1 SGHTA and CDR2 FQGNSA. V lost 5 bases and J lost 1, with 5 bases in between. CDR3 residues: CASSVQNTGELFF. Here the CDR3 DNA reads TGTGCCAGCAGCGTACAGAACACCGGGGAGCTGTTTTTT.

The DNA for the CDR3 is TGTGCCAGCAGCTCACAGGGGGAGAGTGAAAAACTGTTTTTT. Its translation: CASSSQGESEKLFF. This chain connects TRBV11-2 to TRBJ1-4; 8 bases agree with TRBD1. The germline V gene has CDR1 SGHAT and CDR2 FQNNGV. CDR3 length: 14 residues. With 4 bases clipped from V and 7 bases from J, the junction kept 5 bases outside the gene matches.

The genes are TRBV7-8 and TRBJ2-5; D unresolved. From germline, CDR1 is SGHVS and CDR2 FQNEAQ. Trimming cost V 6 bases and J 5 bases, with 16 bases left between them. The CDR3 covers 14 residues. CDR3: CASRSLDWLETQYF. The CDR3 DNA sequence: TGTGCCAGCAGATCCCTTGATTGGCTCGAGACCCAGTACTTC.